This paragraph covers one TCR beta chain sequence. The source of the sample is a study of cytomegalovirus exposure and HLA in healthy donors. Researchers ran the PCR with 60 Vbeta and 13 Jbeta primers. TCRdb keeps only in-frame clones here, not all; method: immunoSEQ multiplex PCR. The data show roughly 150,000 clones, about 80% seen once. The clonotype originates from a man between 18 and 29 years old in good health and CMV-seropositive. The sequencing sample was made of PBMCs.

This CDR3 reads CATSRGAQINTEAFF. CDR3 in DNA: TGTGCCACCAGCAGAGGAGCGCAGATCAACACTGAAGCTTTCTTT. V and J are TRBV15 and TRBJ1-1, with D unclear. The germline CDR1 and CDR2 sequences are LNHNV and YYDKDF (reference sequence). The CDR3 covers 15 residues. V lost 1 base and J lost 2, with 11 bases in between.